A single sample gave rise to the 31 T cell receptor beta chains below, sequenced in a study of CD8+CD57+ T cells in acquired aplastic anemia. Template material for TCR beta VDJ and CDR3 profiling consisted of genomic DNA. TCRdb redid the calling of the reads with MiXCR, one entry per CDR3 protein. The data hold about 220,000 distinct CDR3 sequences, with 34% observed a single time. Sequenced input: sorted CD4+, CD8+, or CD8+CD57+ T cells (not recorded which) from PBMCs. Receptors were obtained from a human donor in good health, serving as a control.

On this clonotype itself: A much larger clone lies a single base off, so this may be a read error. The chain joins TRBV2 to TRBJ1-6; D gene uncertain. This CDR3 spans 16 amino acids. Germline CDR1 SNHLY, CDR2 FYNNEI. V gave up 6 bases and J gave up 11 bases, with 23 bases separating them. In DNA, the CDR3 is TGTGCCAGCAGCGCCCAAGCGGCATCCAGACTTCCACCCCTCCACTTT. This gives the protein CASSAQAASRLPPLHF.

This clonotype has at least ten counts. J is TRBJ1-3 and V is TRBV5-1; D is ambiguous. This CDR3 region has 14 residues. The germline V gene encodes CDR1 SGHRS and CDR2 YFSETQ. V lost 2 bases and J lost 2, with 8 bases in between. CDR3 nucleotides: TGCGCCAGCAGCTTAGGAGGGACTGGAAACACCATATATTTT. It encodes CASSLGGTGNTIYF. Together with reference TRBV5-1 and TRBJ1-3, the CDR3 gives the full variable domain: KAGVTQTPRYLIKTRGQQVTLSCSPISGHRSVSWYQQTPGQGLQFLFEYFSETQRNKGNFPGRFSGRQFSNSRSEMNVSTLELGDSALYLCASSLGGTGNTIYFGEGSWLTVV.

As DNA, the CDR3 is TGTGCCATCAGTCTCAACTCCGCCTACGAGCAGTACTTC. Its protein is CAISLNSAYEQYF. This rearrangement joins TRBV10-3 to TRBJ2-7; D is undetermined. This CDR3 has 13 residues. V was trimmed by 5 bases and J by 2 bases, leaving 10 bases between them. From germline, CDR1 is ENHRY and CDR2 SYGVKD.

This chain joins TRBV24-1 and TRBJ1-2; D ambiguous. The germline V gene encodes CDR1 KGHDR and CDR2 SFDVKD. The ends were cut back, 4 bases at V and 8 bases at J, with 19 bases in the middle. This CDR3 has 15 amino acids. The CDR3 loop is CATSDSMGHLEGYTF. The CDR3 region has the DNA TGTGCCACCAGTGACTCGATGGGCCATCTGGAGGGCTACACCTTC.

The chain joins TRBV9 to TRBJ1-2; no clear D gene. Germline lookup yields CDR1 SGDLS and CDR2 YYNGEE. CDR3 size: 18 residues. V dropped 3 bases and J dropped 1 base, with 22 bases sitting between them. The DNA for the CDR3 is TGTGCCAGCAGCGCAAAAACCCTCAAGCATTTTGATAACTATGGCTACACCTTC. As protein: CASSAKTLKHFDNYGYTF.

Many counts were recorded for this clonotype. The gene calls are TRBV5-6 and TRBJ2-7; no firm D call. The CDR3 loop spans 15 amino acids. Germline-derived CDR1 and CDR2 are SGHDT and YYEEEE. Trimming took off 0 bases at V and 1 base at J, with 11 bases between the two ends. As DNA, the CDR3 is TGTGCCAGCAGCTTGGTCGGCCTCGGATCCTACGAGCAGTACTTC. Protein: CASSLVGLGSYEQYF.

This clonotype was detected many times. This chain connects TRBV6-5 to TRBJ1-4; no firm D call. CDR3 length equals 14 residues. Germline V gene data show CDR1 as MNHEY and CDR2 as SVGAGI. V was shortened by 6 bases and J by 6 bases, with 14 bases between the two germline ends. In DNA form, the CDR3 reads TGTGCCAGCAGGTACAGTTTCTTCGATGAAAAACTGTTTTTT. Translated: CASRYSFFDEKLFF.

This clonotype was seen more than once but under ten times. V and J are TRBV27 and TRBJ2-7, with D possibly called TRBD1 or TRBD2 (5 bases each). V lost 5 bases and J 0 bases, leaving 20 bases between the germline ends. CDR1 and CDR2 from the germline V gene are MNHEY and SMNVEV (reference sequence). The CDR3 is 17 residues long. CDR3 in DNA: TGTGCCAGCAGTCGGCTGAGGGGTCCCCTGGGCTCCTACGAGCAGTACTTC. This encodes CASSRLRGPLGSYEQYF.

The rearrangement uses TRBV6-5 and TRBJ1-2; no firm D call. CDR1 is MNHEY, CDR2 SVGAGI, per germline. The CDR3 has 16 residues. The ends were cut back, 0 bases at V and 6 bases at J, with 17 bases in the middle. As DNA, the CDR3 is TGTGCCAGCAGTTACTCGAATAGAGTCCTTACGAATGGCTACACCTTC. Its translation is CASSYSNRVLTNGYTF.

This clonotype was seen a handful of times. Just one base apart from a much larger clone, this may be a read error. The chain couples TRBV7-6 to TRBJ1-4; the match to TRBD1 covers 7 bases. The germline CDR1 and CDR2 sequences are SGHVS and FNYEAQ. The CDR3 extends over 14 amino acids. The CDR3 spells CVSSSWDSHEKLFF. In nucleotides, the CDR3 is TGTGTCAGCAGCTCGTGGGACAGTCATGAAAAACTGTTTTTT.

This clonotype was seen at least ten times. At one of its ends the junction is not consistent with the germline gene, which may arise from a read error. The chain joins TRBV20-1 to TRBJ2-3, with D perhaps assigned TRBD1 or TRBD2 (6 bases each). This CDR3 has 14 residues. In germline, CDR1 is DFQATT, CDR2 SNEGSKA (reference sequence). CDR3 sequence reads: CSARLAGGTETQYF. In DNA form, the CDR3 reads TGCAGTGCTCGACTGGCCGGGGGCACAGAAACGCAGTATTTT.

This clonotype has ten or more counts. This chain joins TRBV20-1 and TRBJ2-7; no firm D call. Germline V gives CDR1 DFQATT, CDR2 SNEGSKA (reference sequence). Trimming removed 0 bases at V and 9 bases at J, with 15 bases between. CDR3 length: 13 residues. CDR3 sequence reads: CSARDSKVLGQYF. In DNA form, the CDR3 reads TGCAGTGCTAGAGATTCTAAGGTTTTGGGGCAGTACTTC.

This clonotype was counted at least ten times. V usage is TRBV7-2 and J usage is TRBJ2-1; no clear D gene. Between the trimmed V and J ends, which lost 5 bases and 10 bases, there was a span of 12 bases. Germline CDR1 reads SGHTA; CDR2 reads FQGNSA. CDR3 length: 12 residues. The CDR3 nucleotides read TGTGCCAGCAGCCGGCTAGGCAAGGAGCAGTTCTTC. Protein product: CASSRLGKEQFF.

J is TRBJ2-7 and V is TRBV2; D perhaps matches TRBD2 (5 bases). There are 12 residues in the CDR3. With 7 bases removed from V and 4 bases from J, the gap between germline ends came to 11 bases. Germline values: CDR1 SNHLY, CDR2 FYNNEI. CDR3 in amino acids: CASNQDSYEQYF. DNA for the CDR3: TGTGCCAGCAATCAGGACTCTTACGAGCAGTACTTC.

On this clonotype itself: A much larger clone lies one base from this, so it may be a read error. The CDR3 reads CASSQVGTGDTDTQHF. The CDR3 nucleotides read TGTGCCAGCAGCCAAGTCGGGACAGGGGACACAGATACGCAGCATTTT. The chain combines TRBV14 with TRBJ2-3; 10 bases are a match to TRBD1. The DNA matches TRBJ1-5 better at its end, which makes the J call doubtful. From germline, CDR1 is SGHDN and CDR2 FVKESK. The CDR3 length is 16 residues.

This clonotype has a count of ten or more. The V call is TRBV24-1, the J call TRBJ2-2; 8 positions agree with TRBD2. CDR1 is KGHDR, CDR2 SFDVKD, per germline. The CDR3 is 17 amino acids. Unmatched junction bases numbered 10, after V lost 6 bases and J lost 2 bases. This CDR3 is CATSHELSGRNTGELFF. The CDR3, as DNA: TGTGCCACCAGTCACGAGCTGAGCGGGAGAAACACCGGGGAGCTGTTTTTT.

The table lists this clonotype with many counts. The chain has TRBV19 and TRBJ1-5; D remains unclear. Germline V lookup: CDR1 LNHDA, CDR2 SQIVND (reference sequence). The ends were cut back, 0 bases at V and 6 bases at J, with 6 bases in the middle. This CDR3 has 13 residues. CDR3 nucleotide sequence: TGTGCCAGTAGTATAGAAGGGATTCAGCCCCAGCATTTT. The encoded protein is CASSIEGIQPQHF.

With respect to this clonotype: A much larger clone differs by one base, so this may be a read error. This chain connects TRBV7-9 to TRBJ2-7; D might be TRBD2 (6 bases). Per germline, CDR1 SEHNR and CDR2 FQNEAQ (reference sequence). The CDR3 is 13 residues long. Between the trimmed V and J ends, which lost 3 bases and 5 bases, there was a span of 11 bases. In nucleotides, the CDR3 is TGTGCCAGCAGCTTTGGGGAGGAGCACGAGCAGTACTTC. This encodes CASSFGEEHEQYF.

This rearrangement joins TRBV24-1 to TRBJ2-7; the D is unclear. The CDR3 has 9 amino acids. Germline assignment: CDR1 KGHDR and CDR2 SFDVKD. The germline V and J ends were trimmed by 9 bases and 5 bases, with 4 bases remaining between them. CDR3 nucleotide sequence: TGTGCCACCCTCGACGAGCAGTACTTC. Encoded protein: CATLDEQYF.

This clonotype has a count of ten or more. The chain uses TRBV2 and TRBJ2-7; 8 bases agree with TRBD2. This CDR3 spans 15 amino acids. After removal of 8 bases from V and 0 bases from J, the junction contained 9 bases not matched to a gene. The germline CDR1 and CDR2 sequences are SNHLY and FYNNEI. The CDR3 is CASLDPGGNSYEQYF. The CDR3 DNA sequence: TGTGCCAGCTTAGACCCGGGGGGGAACTCCTACGAGCAGTACTTC.

This clonotype showed up many times. The chain uses TRBV7-3 and TRBJ2-5; D is ambiguous. V shed 2 bases and J shed 5 bases, with 9 bases lying between them. Per germline, CDR1 SGHTA and CDR2 FQGTGA. The CDR3 loop spans 13 amino acids. In DNA, the CDR3 is TGTGCCAGCAGCTTAGACGCCCACGAGACCCAGTACTTC. This gives the protein CASSLDAHETQYF.

This clonotype showed up just a few times. The rearrangement links TRBV20-1 to TRBJ1-3; D not certain. The V end was cut by 5 bases, the J end by 2 bases, with 10 bases between. The germline CDR1 and CDR2 sequences are DFQATT and SNEGSKA (reference sequence). This CDR3 contains 13 residues. CDR3: CSALSGTGNTIYF. DNA of the CDR3: TGCAGTGCTCTATCTGGAACTGGAAACACCATATATTTT.

Turning to this clonotype: This may stem from a read error, because a much larger clone lies one nucleotide away. The gene calls are TRBV20-1 and TRBJ2-7; 8 nucleotides match TRBD1. The CDR3 is 15 amino acids. Looked up from germline, CDR1 is DFQATT and CDR2 is SNEGSKA (reference sequence). CDR3 sequence (DNA): TGCAGTGCTAGAGACCCGGGACAGGCCACCTACGAGCAGCACTTC. This sequence encodes CSARDPGQATYEQHF.

A remark on this clonotype: A much larger clone lies a single base off, so this may be a read error. J is TRBJ1-1 and V is TRBV29-1; D call uncertain. The V gene's germline CDR1 is SQVTM and CDR2 ANQGSEA. This CDR3 region has 11 residues. CDR3 residues: CSVAENTGAFF. CDR3 nucleotide sequence: TGCAGCGTTGCAGAGAACACTGGAGCTTTCTTT.

The chain links TRBV11-1 to TRBJ1-5, with D maybe TRBD1 (5 bases). With 0 bases removed from V and 3 bases from J, the gap between germline ends came to 15 bases. Germline lookup yields CDR1 SGHAT and CDR2 FQDESV (reference sequence). The CDR3 runs 17 residues. The CDR3 sequence: CASSLAPPGGDNQPQHF. CDR3 nucleotide sequence: TGTGCCAGCAGCTTAGCGCCGCCCGGGGGGGACAATCAGCCCCAGCATTTT.

This clonotype was seen a few times. The chain joins TRBV20-1 to TRBJ1-2; D call uncertain. CDR3 length: 14 amino acids. Germline values: CDR1 DFQATT, CDR2 SNEGSKA (reference sequence). V gave up 2 bases and J gave up 5 bases, with 15 bases separating them. The CDR3 DNA follows: TGCAGTGCTAGAAACCCCGGGCAGGCTTATGGCTACACCTTC. Protein sequence: CSARNPGQAYGYTF.

This clonotype came up many times. The chain employs TRBV2 and TRBJ2-7; 10 nucleotides agree with TRBD1. The J segment lost 4 bases and the V segment lost 6 bases, leaving 9 bases of the junction unmatched. Per the germline V gene, CDR1 is SNHLY and CDR2 is FYNNEI. The CDR3 spans 15 residues. CDR3 in DNA: TGTGCCAGCAGCACCGGGACAGGGGATTTATACGAGCAGTACTTC. Amino acids: CASSTGTGDLYEQYF.

CDR3 sequence: CASSLQGAGGTEAFF. The CDR3 nucleotides are TGCGCCAGCAGCCTACAGGGGGCGGGGGGCACTGAAGCTTTCTTT. The rearrangement joins TRBV5-1 to TRBJ1-1, with TRBD1 matching over 9 bases. CDR1 and CDR2 from the germline V gene are SGHRS and YFSETQ. CDR3 length: 15 amino acids. Losses at the gene ends were 4 bases for V and 4 bases for J; bases not matched to a gene: 8.

This clonotype has a count of ten or more. This chain uses TRBV14 with TRBJ1-2; tentative D call: TRBD1 (6 bases). This CDR3 is built from 15 residues. Trimming removed 0 bases from V and 4 bases from J, with 12 bases in between. CDR1 is SGHDN, CDR2 FVKESK, per germline. As DNA, the CDR3 is TGTGCCAGCAGCCAAGACCAGGGGATCGGCTATGGCTACACCTTC. It translates to CASSQDQGIGYGYTF.

Ten or more counts support this clonotype. The genes are TRBV4-1 and TRBJ1-5; D unclear. With 1 base removed from V and 6 bases from J, the gap between germline ends came to 7 bases. Germline V gives CDR1 MGHRA, CDR2 YSYEKL. The CDR3 sequence is 13 residues long. The CDR3 sequence: CASSQVIIQPQHF. In DNA form, the CDR3 reads TGCGCCAGCAGCCAAGTGATTATTCAGCCCCAGCATTTT.

To note about this clonotype: A much larger clonotype is one base distant, so this may be a read error. This rearrangement joins TRBV9 to TRBJ1-1; D perhaps matches TRBD1 (6 bases). Germline V CDR1 and CDR2: SGDLS, YYNGEE. The CDR3 is made up of 15 amino acids. The CDR3: CASSPRVAGDAEASF. DNA for the CDR3: TGTGCCAGCAGCCCGAGGGTAGCAGGGGACGCTGAAGCTTCCTTT. The whole variable domain, remainder taken from reference TRBV9 and TRBJ1-1, is DSGVTQTPKHLITATGQRVTLRCSPRSGDLSVYWYQQSLDQGLQFLIQYYNGEERAKGNILERFSAQQFPDLHSELNLSSLELGDSALYFCASSPRVAGDAEASFGQGTRLTVV.